The 28 T cell receptor beta chains in this list originate from one sample, sequenced in a study of T-cell reconstitution after alpha-beta-depleted transplantation in children. Unique molecular identifiers were incorporated when the TCRbeta library was constructed. TCRdb passed the PCR reads through MiXCR, listing each CDR3 protein once. The data hold almost 600,000 distinct CDR3 sequences, with 27% observed a single time. Sequencing was performed on PBMCs, taken before TCRalphabeta/CD19-depleted stem cell transplant. The receptors stem from a boy under three years old with Wiskott-Aldrich syndrome, due to receive a stem cell transplant.

A few counts support this clonotype. The chain joins TRBV7-7 to TRBJ2-1; D gene uncertain. Germline V lookup: CDR1 SSHAT, CDR2 FNYEAQ (reference sequence). The germline V and J ends were trimmed by 4 bases and 3 bases, with 10 bases remaining between them. The CDR3 length is 14 residues. This CDR3 reads CASSSLQNYNEQFF. CDR3 DNA: TGTGCCAGCAGCTCTCTCCAGAACTACAATGAGCAGTTCTTC.

This clonotype came up a few times. The chain joins TRBV9 to TRBJ2-2; 8 nucleotides align to TRBD2. V lost 3 bases and J lost 1; bases outside the gene matches: 2. The germline V gene encodes CDR1 SGDLS and CDR2 YYNGEE. This CDR3 contains 15 residues. The CDR3: CASSATSGNTGELFF. CDR3 nucleotides: TGTGCCAGCAGCGCAACTAGCGGGAACACCGGGGAGCTGTTTTTT.

This clonotype came up a few times. This rearrangement joins TRBV20-1 to TRBJ2-3; 7 nucleotides line up with TRBD2. Germline V gene sequence: CDR1 DFQATT, CDR2 SNEGSKA (reference sequence). The ends lost 6 bases at V and 3 bases at J; junction bases unmatched: 6. This CDR3 region has 13 residues. Here the CDR3 DNA reads TGCAGTGCCAAGCGGGACCCTACAGATACGCAGTATTTT. Residues: CSAKRDPTDTQYF.

The sample holds a few counts of this clonotype. This sequence joins TRBV5-1 and TRBJ2-1; D may be TRBD2 (5 bases). Germline V gene sequence: CDR1 SGHRS, CDR2 YFSETQ. Trimming shortened V by 1 base and J by 3 bases, and 11 bases separated the two germline ends. The CDR3 totals 15 residues. The CDR3 bases are TGCGCCAGCAGCTTGAGCCTAGCAGACTACAATGAGCAGTTCTTC. It yields the protein CASSLSLADYNEQFF.

This clonotype came up a few times. At one boundary the junction diverges from the germline segment, which might be a read error. The gene calls are TRBV5-1 and TRBJ1-4, with TRBD1 as a possible D gene (5 bases). Germline V lookup: CDR1 SGHRS, CDR2 YFSETQ. CDR3 length: 14 amino acids. The CDR3 loop is CASRLTVTNEKLFF. The CDR3 nucleotides are TGCGCCAGCCGCTTGACAGTAACTAATGAAAAACTGTTTTTT.

This clonotype showed up just a few times. This sequence joins TRBV20-1 and TRBJ2-3, with 8 bases fitting TRBD1. This CDR3 is 14 amino acids long. The V gene's germline CDR1 is DFQATT and CDR2 SNEGSKA (reference sequence). V lost 6 bases to trimming and J lost 0 bases; unmatched junction nucleotides: 5. CDR3 bases: TGCAGTGCCAACGACAGGGGAAGCACAGATACGCAGTATTTT. Translation gives CSANDRGSTDTQYF.

This clonotype turned up a few times. The V call is TRBV11-2, the J call TRBJ2-1; a possible D gene is TRBD2 (6 bases). V dropped 3 bases and J dropped 8 bases, with 14 bases sitting between them. The germline CDR1 and CDR2 sequences are SGHAT and FQNNGV. CDR3 length equals 14 residues. The DNA of the CDR3 is TGTGCCAGCAGCTTCGGGGGAGATCCCTATGAGCAGTTCTTC. It specifies CASSFGGDPYEQFF. Full variable domain (missing parts from reference TRBV11-2 and TRBJ2-1): EAGVAQSPRYKIIEKRQSVAFWCNPISGHATLYWYQQILGQGPKLLIQFQNNGVVDDSQLPKDRFSAERLKGVDSTLKIQPAKLEDSAVYLCASSFGGDPYEQFFGPGTRLTVL.

This clonotype was seen more than once but under ten times. The chain is built from TRBV20-1 and TRBJ2-1; 11 bases align to TRBD2. Germline-derived CDR1 and CDR2 are DFQATT and SNEGSKA (reference sequence). With V trimmed by 1 base and J by 4 bases, 6 bases remained unmatched. The CDR3 is made up of 16 amino acids. The CDR3 region has the DNA TGCAGTGCTAGAGGCCTACTAGCGGGGGTGTACAATGAGCAGTTCTTC. Protein: CSARGLLAGVYNEQFF.

V usage is TRBV5-6 and J usage is TRBJ1-5, with a weak D call TRBD1 (5 bases). Germline V CDR1 and CDR2: SGHDT, YYEEEE. Trimming removed 4 bases from V and 4 bases from J, with 15 bases in between. The CDR3 has 15 residues. The CDR3 DNA is TGTGCCAGCAGCGCGCGGGGCGCGTCGAATCAGCCCCAGCATTTT. This translates into CASSARGASNQPQHF.

The chain carries TRBV25-1 and TRBJ2-7; D ambiguous. The CDR3 is 14 amino acids. V lost 1 base to trimming and J lost 5 bases, with 12 bases between them. CDR1 is MGHDK and CDR2 is SYGVNS in the germline V gene. This CDR3 reads CASSEFDRVHEQYF. The CDR3 DNA reads as TGTGCCAGCAGTGAATTCGACCGAGTACACGAGCAGTACTTC.

The chain carries TRBV24-1 and TRBJ2-3; the match to TRBD1 covers 7 bases. The CDR3 extends over 14 amino acids. CDR1 and CDR2 (germline): KGHDR, SFDVKD. The V gene end was trimmed by 4 bases and the J gene end by 4 bases; junction bases not matched to a gene: 4. The DNA of the CDR3 is TGTGCCACCAGTGAGACAGGGCAGGCAGATACGCAGTATTTT. It translates to CATSETGQADTQYF.

This sequence joins TRBV5-1 and TRBJ1-5; no definite D call. Germline loops: CDR1 SGHRS, CDR2 YFSETQ. V lost 1 base to trimming and J lost 3 bases, with 11 bases between them. CDR3 length: 15 amino acids. CDR3 in amino acids: CASSLNPADNQPQHF. The CDR3, as DNA: TGCGCCAGCAGCTTGAATCCGGCAGACAATCAGCCCCAGCATTTT.

The rearrangement links TRBV25-1 to TRBJ2-1; 9 bases map to TRBD1. V shed 3 bases and J 6 bases; nucleotides not matched to a gene: 3. CDR3 size: 14 residues. CDR1 MGHDK and CDR2 SYGVNS come from the germline V gene. CDR3 sequence reads: CASSDTGGFNEQFF. The CDR3 DNA sequence: TGTGCCAGCAGTGATACAGGGGGCTTCAATGAGCAGTTCTTC. The variable domain in full, completed from reference TRBV25-1 and TRBJ2-1, reads EADIYQTPRYLVIGTGKKITLECSQTMGHDKMYWYQQDPGMELHLIHYSYGVNSTEKGDLSSESTVSRIRTEHFPLTLESARPSHTSQYLCASSDTGGFNEQFFGPGTRLTVL.

The rearrangement joins TRBV5-1 to TRBJ2-7; D remains ambiguous. The germline V gene encodes CDR1 SGHRS and CDR2 YFSETQ. The CDR3 has 13 residues. The ends were cut back, 0 bases at V and 5 bases at J, with 9 bases in the middle. DNA for the CDR3: TGCGCCAGCAGCTTGGTAGGCGGCCACGAGCAGTACTTC. Amino acids: CASSLVGGHEQYF.

This clonotype was seen a few times. The chain combines TRBV5-1 with TRBJ2-5, with 12 nucleotides matching TRBD2. The CDR3 consists of 16 residues. Germline loops: CDR1 SGHRS, CDR2 YFSETQ. Trimming took 3 bases from V and 1 from J; bases not matched to a gene: 4. CDR3 sequence (DNA): TGCGCCAGCAGCTGGTCACTAGCGGGAGGCCAAGAGACCCAGTACTTC. It translates to CASSWSLAGGQETQYF. The complete variable domain, with remaining parts taken from reference TRBV5-1 and TRBJ2-5, reads KAGVTQTPRYLIKTRGQQVTLSCSPISGHRSVSWYQQTPGQGLQFLFEYFSETQRNKGNFPGRFSGRQFSNSRSEMNVSTLELGDSALYLCASSWSLAGGQETQYFGPGTRLLVL.

This clonotype was picked up a small number of times. The V and J genes are TRBV12-3 or TRBV12-4 and TRBJ2-2; D is perhaps TRBD2 (5 bases). Trimming removed 6 bases from V and 6 bases from J, with 11 bases in between. The CDR3 extends over 13 amino acids. CDR3 residues: CASSQLESGELFF. The DNA of the CDR3 is TGTGCCAGCAGCCAACTAGAGTCCGGGGAGCTGTTTTTT.

This clonotype occurred a few times. The chain employs TRBV4-1 and TRBJ2-3; possible D gene TRBD2, 6 bases. The V end lost 0 bases, the J end lost 2 bases, and 12 bases lay between the germline ends. This CDR3 has 16 amino acids. From germline, CDR1 is MGHRA and CDR2 YSYEKL. CDR3 region: CASSQEVAGLTDTQYF. The CDR3 coding sequence is TGCGCCAGCAGCCAAGAGGTGGCGGGACTCACAGATACGCAGTATTTT.

The CDR3, as DNA: TGTGCCAGCGCTTCCGGGACTACTTTTAGGCCTTCAGGGCAGTTCTTC. This translates into CASASGTTFRPSGQFF. This chain uses TRBV5-5 with TRBJ2-1; 7 bases align to TRBD2. With V trimmed by 7 bases and J by 12 bases, 22 bases remained unmatched. The germline V gene has CDR1 SGHKS and CDR2 YYEKEE (reference sequence). The CDR3 length is 16 residues.

The chain employs TRBV20-1 and TRBJ2-6; D gene uncertain. V lost 2 bases to trimming and J lost 4 bases, with 6 bases between them. Germline V gene lookup returns CDR1 DFQATT and CDR2 SNEGSKA (reference sequence). This CDR3 is 13 amino acids long. The CDR3 reads CSARHTGANVLTF. The CDR3 DNA is TGCAGTGCTAGACACACAGGGGCCAACGTCCTGACTTTC.

This clonotype showed up just a few times. The chain uses TRBV5-1 and TRBJ2-1; 7 positions agree with TRBD1. The V and J ends lost 4 bases and 7 bases, in that order; junction bases with no gene match: 14. This CDR3 region has 16 residues. Germline lookup yields CDR1 SGHRS and CDR2 YFSETQ. As DNA, the CDR3 is TGCGCCAGCAGCCTACCGGAGAGACAGGGTTCTAATGAGCAGTTCTTC. Protein product: CASSLPERQGSNEQFF.

This clonotype was seen only a few times. This rearrangement joins TRBV9 to TRBJ2-1, with TRBD2 as a possible D gene (6 bases). V was shortened by 8 bases and J by 4 bases, with 13 bases between the two germline ends. The CDR3 is 13 amino acids. Germline CDR1 and CDR2: SGDLS and YYNGEE. CDR3 region: CARAPLAYNEQFF. CDR3 bases: TGTGCCAGAGCCCCCCTAGCGTACAATGAGCAGTTCTTC.

This clonotype appeared a few times. This sequence joins TRBV20-1 and TRBJ1-6; 9 positions agree with TRBD1. The V gene end was trimmed by 4 bases and the J gene end by 8 bases; junction bases not matched to a gene: 3. The CDR3 is made up of 13 amino acids. CDR1 is DFQATT and CDR2 is SNEGSKA in the germline V gene (reference sequence). The CDR3 protein is CSAMGQGYSPLHF. CDR3 DNA: TGCAGTGCTATGGGACAGGGTTATTCACCCCTCCACTTT.

This clonotype was seen more than once but under ten times. V and J are TRBV3-1 and TRBJ2-3; no clear D. Trimming left V 0 bases short and J 0 bases short, with 10 bases between. In germline, CDR1 is LGHDT, CDR2 YNNKEL (reference sequence). CDR3 length: 16 residues. CDR3: CASSQDPSRSTDTQYF. The DNA for the CDR3 is TGTGCCAGCAGCCAAGATCCCAGCCGAAGCACAGATACGCAGTATTTT.

This clonotype came up a few times. V and J are TRBV12-3 or TRBV12-4 and TRBJ1-5; D uncertain. The CDR3 has 14 amino acids. Between the trimmed V and J ends, which lost 5 bases and 4 bases, there was a span of 12 bases. CDR3 DNA sequence: TGTGCCAGCAGTCCCCGGGCGACAAATCAGCCCCAGCATTTT. Protein product: CASSPRATNQPQHF.

This clonotype has ten or more counts. The junction shows a germline mismatch at one end, possibly a read error. The V and J genes are TRBV5-1 and TRBJ1-1, with D perhaps matching TRBD1 (5 bases). Per the germline V gene, CDR1 is SGHRS and CDR2 is YFSETQ. The CDR3 extends over 12 amino acids. CDR3 sequence (DNA): TGTGCCAGCAGCCAGGGCGGGACTGAAGCTTTCTTT. Encoded protein: CASSQGGTEAFF.

The genes are TRBV29-1 and TRBJ2-1; weak D call: TRBD1 (6 bases). Looked up from germline, CDR1 is SQVTM and CDR2 is ANQGSEA. The CDR3 length is 14 residues. V gave up 6 bases and J gave up 2 bases, with 14 bases separating them. The CDR3: CSVKRAGAYNEQFF. The CDR3 DNA reads TGCAGCGTGAAAAGGGCAGGGGCCTACAATGAGCAGTTCTTC.

The chain employs TRBV20-1 and TRBJ2-7; TRBD2 aligns across 10 bases. V was pared by 0 bases and J by 8 bases, with 7 bases of the junction left unmatched. Germline CDR1 DFQATT, CDR2 SNEGSKA (reference sequence). The CDR3 spans 14 residues. The CDR3 coding sequence is TGCAGTGCTAGAGATGTTATTAGCGGGAGGCAGCAGTACTTC. Translated, it gives CSARDVISGRQQYF.

The chain combines TRBV5-1 with TRBJ2-1; 10 bases line up with TRBD1. V lost 2 bases to trimming and J lost 10 bases; unmatched junction nucleotides: 9. The germline V gene encodes CDR1 SGHRS and CDR2 YFSETQ. There are 15 residues in the CDR3. CDR3 loop: CASSFLGTGDREQFF. The DNA of the CDR3 is TGCGCCAGCAGCTTCCTTGGGACAGGGGATCGGGAGCAGTTCTTC.